One sample yielded the 26 T cell receptor beta chains listed below, sequenced in a study of blood T cells in healthy people across ages. Combining a sample-barcoded 5' primer with a J-beta primer mix, a second PCR ran for roughly 6 to 12 cycles. TCRdb processed the 5' RACE reads anew with MiXCR; each CDR3 protein has one entry. The repertoire holds 1,800,000 or so distinct CDR3 sequences, with around 42% as singletons. Sequenced sample: blood. The receptors stem from a human donor in good health.

The chain is built from TRBV6-2 or TRBV6-3 and TRBJ2-7, with 8 bases fitting TRBD1. The CDR3 has 15 residues. Germline CDR1 MNHEY, CDR2 SVGEGT. Germline trimming cut 2 bases from V and 5 bases from J; bases unmatched to any gene: 8. CDR3 bases: TGTGCCAGCAGTTACCCCCGGGACAGGACAAACGAGCAGTACTTC. This sequence encodes CASSYPRDRTNEQYF.

The chain links TRBV28 to TRBJ2-3, with 7 positions matching TRBD2. J was trimmed by 3 bases and V by 2 bases; bases with no gene match: 5. Germline CDR1 is MDHEN and CDR2 is SYDVKM. This CDR3 has 15 residues. CDR3 region: CASSLTGEGTDTQYF. CDR3 nucleotide sequence: TGTGCCAGCAGTTTAACCGGGGAGGGGACAGATACGCAGTATTTT. The entire variable domain, with the rest obtained from reference TRBV28 and TRBJ2-3, is as follows: DVKVTQSSRYLVKRTGEKVFLECVQDMDHENMFWYRQDPGLGLRLIYFSYDVKMKEKGDIPEGYSVSREKKERFSLILESASTNQTSMYLCASSLTGEGTDTQYFGPGTRLTVL.

This clonotype was seen a few times. This chain uses TRBV7-8 with TRBJ1-2; D is uncertain. The V end was cut by 5 bases, the J end by 5 bases, with 12 bases between. CDR1 and CDR2 (germline): SGHVS, FQNEAQ. CDR3 length: 13 amino acids. The CDR3 DNA is TGTGCCAGCAGCCCCCCGGGAGTTTATGGCTACACCTTC. This codes for CASSPPGVYGYTF.

Only a few counts were recorded for this clonotype. The gene calls are TRBV5-1 and TRBJ2-1, with no clear D. CDR1 is SGHRS and CDR2 is YFSETQ in the germline V gene. This CDR3 has 12 residues. V was trimmed by 3 bases and J by 9 bases, leaving 10 bases between them. The CDR3 nucleotides are TGCGCCAGCAGCTCGACCCTCTCTGAGCAGTTCTTC. Translation: CASSSTLSEQFF.

The table lists this clonotype with a count of one. J is TRBJ2-5 and V is TRBV7-6; D possibly matches TRBD1 or TRBD2 (6 bases each). V was cut by 1 base and J by 7 bases, with 10 bases left in between. This CDR3 is built from 13 residues. The germline CDR1 and CDR2 sequences are SGHVS and FNYEAQ. In DNA, the CDR3 is TGTGCCAGCAGCTTAGTGGAGGGGGGGACCCAGTACTTC. Translating gives CASSLVEGGTQYF.

The chain combines TRBV28 with TRBJ2-1; D perhaps matches TRBD1 (6 bases). With the DNA end fitting TRBJ2-5 better, the J assignment may be wrong. This CDR3 is built from 13 residues. Germline CDR1 reads MDHEN; CDR2 reads SYDVKM. CDR3 DNA sequence: TGTGCCAGCAGTTTAACAGCAGGGGCAGTCCAGTACTTC. It encodes CASSLTAGAVQYF.

The chain has TRBV5-1 and TRBJ2-5; D is possibly TRBD2 (5 bases). This CDR3 has 14 residues. Trimming removed 6 bases at V and 11 bases at J, with 23 bases between. Germline lookup yields CDR1 SGHRS and CDR2 YFSETQ. The CDR3 sequence: CASTPSILGGLQYF. The CDR3 nucleotides read TGCGCCAGCACCCCCAGTATCCTAGGAGGCCTACAGTACTTC.

This clonotype came up once. One junction end disagrees with the germline gene, perhaps due to a read error. CDR3 region: CASSLDLPGGYGCTF. CDR3 DNA sequence: TGTGCCAGCAGTTTGGATCTGCCGGGAGGCTATGGCTGCACCTTC. The chain carries TRBV12-3 or TRBV12-4 and TRBJ1-2; no definite D call. CDR3 length: 15 residues.

This clonotype was seen more than once but under ten times. The V gene is TRBV4-3, the J gene TRBJ1-2, with TRBD1 identical over 9 bases. The CDR3 has 15 amino acids. The germline V gene has CDR1 LGHNA and CDR2 YSLEER. The ends lost 1 base at V and 4 bases at J; junction bases unmatched: 4. For the CDR3, the DNA is TGCGCCAGCAGCCAAGGACAGGGGGGATCCTATGGCTACACCTTC. Its translation is CASSQGQGGSYGYTF.

This clonotype has a handful of counts. The chain recombines TRBV6-2 or TRBV6-3 with TRBJ1-2; D might be TRBD1 (6 bases). Trimming pared 2 bases from V and 7 bases from J, leaving 8 bases between. The length of the CDR3 is 12 residues. Germline V gives CDR1 MNHEY, CDR2 SVGEGT. CDR3 sequence reads: CASSYAGVGYTF. CDR3 sequence (DNA): TGTGCCAGCAGTTACGCAGGGGTTGGCTACACCTTC.

This chain connects TRBV4-1 to TRBJ2-3; 7 nucleotides agree with TRBD2. J lost 4 bases, V lost 5 bases, and 18 bases had no gene match. The length of the CDR3 is 18 residues. Germline CDR1 and CDR2: MGHRA and YSYEKL. CDR3 loop: CASSFSVPSGNPPDTQYF. CDR3 coding DNA: TGCGCCAGCAGCTTTTCTGTCCCTAGCGGAAATCCCCCAGATACGCAGTATTTT.

The J gene is TRBJ2-5, the V gene TRBV7-8; D is possibly TRBD1 or TRBD2 (5 bases each). V lost 5 bases and J lost 6, with 22 bases in between. Per the germline V gene, CDR1 is SGHVS and CDR2 is FQNEAQ. The CDR3 has 16 residues. The CDR3 reads CASSQRRRTTGQTQYF. CDR3 DNA sequence: TGTGCCAGCAGCCAACGCAGGCGGACAACGGGACAGACCCAGTACTTC.

This clonotype has a handful of counts. This chain uses TRBV5-1 with TRBJ2-5, with a weak D call TRBD1 (5 bases). The CDR3 runs to 15 residues. Trimming took off 2 bases at V and 5 bases at J, with 16 bases between the two ends. The germline V gene encodes CDR1 SGHRS and CDR2 YFSETQ. CDR3 coding DNA: TGCGCCAGCAGCTTATCCCCGCTAGGGGTCGAGACCCAGTACTTC. Translating gives CASSLSPLGVETQYF.

This clonotype was counted a few times. The chain is built from TRBV6-1 and TRBJ2-1; 12 nucleotides align to TRBD2. This CDR3 region has 17 residues. Unmatched junction bases numbered 4, after V lost 4 bases and J lost 0 bases. Germline V CDR1 and CDR2: MNHNS, SASEGT. CDR3 residues: CASSASGGESSYNEQFF. The CDR3 DNA follows: TGTGCCAGCAGTGCTAGCGGGGGGGAAAGCTCCTACAATGAGCAGTTCTTC.

This clonotype was seen only a few times. This chain uses TRBV7-3 with TRBJ2-6, with 8 positions matching TRBD1. This CDR3 spans 17 amino acids. Germline CDR1 SGHTA, CDR2 FQGTGA. V trimming: 5 bases; J trimming: 3 bases; junction bases outside the gene matches: 9. In DNA form, the CDR3 reads TGTGCCAGCAGCCCCGGACAGGGTTGGTTTGGGGCCAACGTCCTGACTTTC. Its translation: CASSPGQGWFGANVLTF.

This clonotype has more than one count but fewer than ten. This chain links TRBV4-3 with TRBJ1-2; D gene ambiguous. The CDR3 consists of 13 residues. CDR1 is LGHNA and CDR2 is YSLEER in the germline V gene. Between the trimmed V and J ends, which lost 0 bases and 8 bases, there was a span of 10 bases. The CDR3 region is CASSQDSRGGYTF. For the CDR3, the DNA is TGCGCCAGCAGCCAAGATAGTCGGGGAGGCTACACCTTC.

This clonotype turned up a few times. The V call is TRBV6-5, the J call TRBJ2-7; 10 nucleotides agree with TRBD1. This CDR3 comprises 16 residues. In germline, CDR1 is MNHEY, CDR2 SVGAGI. J was trimmed by 5 bases and V by 0 bases; bases with no gene match: 7. The CDR3 region has the DNA TGTGCCAGCAGTTACTCGCCGGACAGGGGGATTGACGAGCAGTACTTC. It specifies CASSYSPDRGIDEQYF.

Concerning this clonotype: A single base separates this from a much larger clone, so it may be a read error. The CDR3 DNA sequence: TGTGCCAGCATCCGAACGGGATGGGGGGCTAGCAATCGGCCCCAGCATTTT. This encodes CASIRTGWGASNRPQHF. The rearrangement uses TRBV9 and TRBJ1-5; TRBD1 might be the D (6 bases). Germline CDR1 SGDLS, CDR2 YYNGEE. The CDR3 loop spans 17 amino acids.

In this sample, this clonotype turned up a few times. The V call is TRBV12-3 or TRBV12-4, the J call TRBJ1-6; D is ambiguous. V gave up 7 bases and J gave up 2 bases, with 9 bases separating them. CDR3 length equals 14 residues. The CDR3 nucleotides are TGTGCCAGCACACTAAGACCCTATAATTCACCCCTCCACTTT. Protein product: CASTLRPYNSPLHF.

This clonotype was counted a few times. The gene calls are TRBV20-1 and TRBJ1-2, with TRBD1 matching 8 bases. V was clipped by 4 bases and J by 8 bases; unmatched bases: 21. The CDR3 extends over 17 amino acids. CDR1 and CDR2 (germline): DFQATT, SNEGSKA (reference sequence). The CDR3, as DNA: TGCAGTGCTACAAACCAGGGGGCCCCCGCCCTCCTTTGGGGCTACACCTTC. Translating gives CSATNQGAPALLWGYTF.

The chain employs TRBV7-8 and TRBJ1-6, with TRBD1 identical over 7 bases. V lost 4 bases and J lost 7; bases outside the gene matches: 10. The CDR3 is made up of 16 amino acids. Germline V gives CDR1 SGHVS, CDR2 FQNEAQ. CDR3 region: CASSSKEGAVNSPLHF. The CDR3 nucleotides read TGTGCCAGCAGCTCAAAGGAGGGGGCAGTGAATTCACCCCTCCACTTT. Filled out from reference TRBV7-8 and TRBJ1-6, the complete variable domain reads GAGVSQSPRYKVAKRGQDVALRCDPISGHVSLFWYQQALGQGPEFLTYFQNEAQLDKSGLPSDRFFAERPEGSVSTLKIQRTQQEDSAVYLCASSSKEGAVNSPLHFGNGTRLTVT.

In its sample, this clonotype was seen a few times. This chain joins TRBV5-5 and TRBJ2-1; D remains ambiguous. V lost 4 bases to trimming and J lost 1 base, with 12 bases between them. The CDR3 has 15 amino acids. Germline V gives CDR1 SGHKS, CDR2 YYEKEE (reference sequence). CDR3 bases: TGTGCCAGCAGCCTCGACCCAACGTCCTACAATGAGCAGTTCTTC. Its protein product is CASSLDPTSYNEQFF.

This clonotype was counted only a few times. V usage is TRBV6-5 and J usage is TRBJ1-4; tentatively, D is TRBD1 (5 bases). This CDR3 spans 15 amino acids. Trimming pared 6 bases from V and 6 bases from J, leaving 17 bases between. From germline, CDR1 is MNHEY and CDR2 SVGAGI. CDR3 region: CASRDWGDADEKLFF. In nucleotides, the CDR3 is TGTGCCAGCAGAGATTGGGGGGATGCTGATGAAAAACTGTTTTTT.

This clonotype was observed a few times. This may be a read error, as it is one base from a much larger clone. The rearrangement joins TRBV29-1 to TRBJ2-1; tentatively, D is TRBD1 or TRBD2 (6 bases each). Trimming cost V 6 bases and J 10 bases, with 19 bases left between them. The germline V gene encodes CDR1 SQVTM and CDR2 ANQGSEA. This CDR3 comprises 13 residues. This chain's CDR3 is CSVGGRSSYEQFF. The CDR3 region has the DNA TGCAGCGTCGGGGGCCGATCCTCCTACGAGCAGTTCTTC.

A few counts support this clonotype. V gene TRBV5-5 combines with J gene TRBJ1-2, with D uncertain. The CDR3 loop spans 16 amino acids. V lost 0 bases, J lost 5 bases, and 17 bases lay in between. Germline V gene lookup returns CDR1 SGHKS and CDR2 YYEKEE (reference sequence). CDR3 region: CASSLVGRPELYGYTF. The CDR3 coding sequence is TGTGCCAGCAGCTTGGTGGGTAGGCCCGAACTTTATGGCTACACCTTC.

This clonotype was observed a few times. The rearrangement joins TRBV4-3 to TRBJ2-1, with 10 bases lining up with TRBD1. The germline CDR1 and CDR2 sequences are LGHNA and YSLEER. V shed 6 bases and J 1 base; nucleotides not matched to a gene: 9. The CDR3 is made up of 17 amino acids. For the CDR3, the DNA is TGCGCCAGCAGGGCCGGGACAGGGGAAGGGTCCTACAATGAGCAGTTCTTC. Translating it yields CASRAGTGEGSYNEQFF.